These 3 T cell receptor beta chains were sequenced from one sample in a study of blood T cell repertoires in COVID-19. Measured with immunoSEQ multiplex PCR; TCRdb has only the in-frame clones, and not every one. Of about 140,000 clones listed, around three quarters are singletons. Source material: peripheral blood. The origin of the receptors is a man in his 60s with acute or convalescent COVID-19.

V gene TRBV7-9 combines with J gene TRBJ1-4, with a weak D call TRBD1 (5 bases). Trimming removed 4 bases from V and 3 bases from J, with 12 bases in between. The germline gives CDR1 SEHNR, CDR2 FQNEAQ (reference sequence). CDR3 length: 15 amino acids. CDR3 nucleotide sequence: TGTGCCAGCAGCTCTGTGGGGGGTGCTAATGAAAAACTGTTTTTT. It yields the protein CASSSVGGANEKLFF.

The chain recombines TRBV30 with TRBJ1-2; D remains unclear. V was shortened by 0 bases and J by 5 bases, with 28 bases between the two germline ends. The CDR3 sequence is 19 residues long. Germline CDR1 reads GTSNPN; CDR2 reads SVGIG (reference sequence). CDR3 bases: TGTGCCTGGAGTGTTGGTGTAGCGAGACGGAGCCTGTCCGTTTATGGCTACACCTTC. It specifies CAWSVGVARRSLSVYGYTF.

This clone was observed a handful of times. The chain recombines TRBV6-6 with TRBJ2-5; 7 bases fit TRBD2. The CDR3 has 14 amino acids. The V gene's germline CDR1 is MNHNY and CDR2 SVGAGI (reference sequence). The trim removed 4 bases at V and 3 bases at J, leaving 5 bases unmatched. The CDR3 is CASSFGGRKETQYF. CDR3 DNA sequence: TGTGCCAGCAGTTTTGGCGGGAGAAAAGAGACCCAGTACTTC.